Below, one T cell receptor beta chain is given with its context. Its matching antigen is unknown. This specimen comes from a study of high-grade serous ovarian cancer treatment subgroups. The overall study: On average, approximately 14,000 reads and 7,494 unique TCR beta rearrangements were obtained per sample. Notes on the study in general: Same-patient tumor repertoires overlapped at roughly 0.095 to 0.8; different patients barely overlapped. CDR1 and CDR2 were left unanalyzed; analyses focused on CDR3.

The table came from immunoSEQ multiplex PCR; TCRdb's copy has only in-frame clones and leaves some out. The sample consists of approximately 36,000 clones, about 79% of them appearing once. Germline loops: CDR1 SGHRS, CDR2 YFSETQ. This CDR3 has 15 amino acids. The ends were cut back, 4 bases at V and 7 bases at J, with 20 bases in the middle. Tumor tissue was taken before any definitive surgery or chemotherapy was given. The clonotype was recovered from a human donor with high-grade serous ovarian cancer. Sequenced input: tumor tissue. V gene TRBV5-1 combines with J gene TRBJ2-5, with D possibly TRBD1 on 6 matching bases. The CDR3 spells CASSLTGHDGTTQYF. CDR3 DNA sequence: TGCGCCAGCAGCCTGACAGGACATGACGGGACGACCCAGTACTTC.